This is a list of T cell receptor beta chains from one sample in a study of blood T cell repertoires in COVID-19. Clones were sequenced by immunoSEQ multiplex PCR, and TCRdb holds only the in-frame ones, with some missing. The table has hundreds of thousands of clones, about 90% seen once. The sample was PBMCs or T cells enriched from blood (not recorded which). Source of these receptors: a woman under 30 with acute COVID-19. Each CDR3 is given with its conserved first and last residue. The order of the fields is CDR3 protein, CDR3 DNA, J gene, clone size, D gene, V gene. A D gene is named only where the DNA matches it firmly. Clone size is not always given. Where it is, it says once, few, many or a class for expanded clones.

CDR3 protein: CASSLDRVYGYTF
CDR3 DNA: TGTGCCAGCAGTCTTGACAGAGTCTATGGCTACACCTTC
J gene: TRBJ1-2
clone size: .
D gene: .
V gene: TRBV12-3/TRBV12-4

CDR3 protein: CASSPKGTGRNTEAFF
CDR3 DNA: TGTGCCAGCTCACCAAAAGGGACAGGACGAAACACTGAAGCTTTCTTT
J gene: TRBJ1-1
clone size: .
D gene: TRBD1
V gene: TRBV18

CDR3 protein: CATSRDYSGELTDTQYF
CDR3 DNA: TGTGCCACCAGCAGAGATTACTCGGGGGAGCTGACAGATACGCAGTATTTT
J gene: TRBJ2-3
clone size: .
D gene: .
V gene: TRBV15

CDR3 protein: CASSYQQGATNEKLFF
CDR3 DNA: TGTGCCAGCAGCTACCAACAAGGAGCAACTAATGAAAAACTGTTTTTT
J gene: TRBJ1-4
clone size: .
D gene: .
V gene: TRBV7-9

CDR3 protein: CASSLDRTNYGYTF
CDR3 DNA: TGCGCCAGCAGCCTAGACAGGACTAACTATGGCTACACCTTC
J gene: TRBJ1-2
clone size: .
D gene: .
V gene: TRBV5-1

CDR3 protein: CATSREGGGFYGYTF
CDR3 DNA: TGTGCCACCAGCAGAGAGGGCGGGGGTTTCTATGGCTACACCTTC
J gene: TRBJ1-2
clone size: .
D gene: .
V gene: TRBV15

CDR3 protein: CASSPGLGSDTQYF
CDR3 DNA: TGTGCCAGTAGTCCTGGACTCGGCTCAGATACGCAGTATTTT
J gene: TRBJ2-3
clone size: .
D gene: .
V gene: TRBV19

CDR3 protein: CASSLTPGYQYF
CDR3 DNA: TGTGCCAGCAGCTTGACTCCCGGCTATCAGTACTTC
J gene: TRBJ2-5
clone size: few
D gene: .
V gene: TRBV12-3/TRBV12-4

CDR3 protein: CASSQGQGAYEKLFF
CDR3 DNA: TGTGCCAGCAGCCAAGGTCAGGGGGCTTACGAAAAACTGTTTTTT
J gene: TRBJ1-4
clone size: .
D gene: TRBD1
V gene: TRBV3-1/TRBV3-2

CDR3 protein: CASRLGDTEAFF
CDR3 DNA: TGTGCCAGCAGACTCGGGGATACTGAAGCTTTCTTT
J gene: TRBJ1-1
clone size: .
D gene: .
V gene: TRBV6-6

CDR3 protein: CASSYSKPPRGEKLFF
CDR3 DNA: TGTGCCAGCAGTTACTCGAAGCCCCCTAGGGGTGAAAAACTGTTTTTT
J gene: TRBJ1-4
clone size: .
D gene: .
V gene: TRBV6-5

CDR3 protein: CASSYVTATNYGYTF
CDR3 DNA: TGTGCCAGCAGCTATGTCACTGCTACTAACTATGGCTACACCTTC
J gene: TRBJ1-2
clone size: .
D gene: .
V gene: TRBV11-2

CDR3 protein: CASSWTGGVNYGYTF
CDR3 DNA: TGCGCCAGCAGCTGGACAGGGGGCGTGAACTATGGCTACACCTTC
J gene: TRBJ1-2
clone size: .
D gene: TRBD1
V gene: TRBV5-1

CDR3 protein: CASSRIGTSTDTQYF
CDR3 DNA: TGTGCCAGCAGCCGAATAGGGACTAGCACAGATACGCAGTATTTT
J gene: TRBJ2-3
clone size: .
D gene: .
V gene: TRBV3-1/TRBV3-2

CDR3 protein: CASSHSGLALGHRGYTF
CDR3 DNA: TGTGCCAGTAGTCACTCTGGTCTAGCTTTGGGTCATCGTGGCTACACCTTC
J gene: TRBJ1-2
clone size: .
D gene: .
V gene: TRBV19

CDR3 protein: CASSMRTGALNTEAFF
CDR3 DNA: TGTGCCAGTAGTATGCGGACAGGGGCCTTGAACACTGAAGCTTTCTTT
J gene: TRBJ1-1
clone size: .
D gene: TRBD1
V gene: TRBV19

CDR3 protein: CASSIRGTIYNYGYTF
CDR3 DNA: TGTGCCAGTAGTATAAGGGGGACCATCTATAACTATGGCTACACCTTC
J gene: TRBJ1-2
clone size: .
D gene: .
V gene: TRBV19

CDR3 protein: CASSIGTGINSPLHF
CDR3 DNA: TGTGCCAGTAGTATCGGGACAGGGATTAATTCACCCCTCCACTTT
J gene: TRBJ1-6
clone size: .
D gene: TRBD1
V gene: TRBV19

CDR3 protein: CASSFGGSSYNEQFF
CDR3 DNA: TGCGCCAGCAGCTTCGGGGGGAGCTCCTACAATGAGCAGTTCTTC
J gene: TRBJ2-1
clone size: .
D gene: TRBD2
V gene: TRBV5-1

CDR3 protein: CASSTSGGVRAGVTF
CDR3 DNA: TGTGCCAGCAGCACCAGCGGTGGTGTAAGGGCCGGCGTCACCTTC
J gene: TRBJ1-2
clone size: .
D gene: .
V gene: TRBV7-9

CDR3 protein: CASSTTGDPINSPLHF
CDR3 DNA: TGTGCCAGCAGCACGACAGGGGACCCCATTAATTCACCCCTCCACTTT
J gene: TRBJ1-6
clone size: .
D gene: TRBD1
V gene: TRBV2

CDR3 protein: CASIRGGAATEAFF
CDR3 DNA: TGTGCCAGCATTCGAGGGGGCGCGGCCACTGAAGCTTTCTTT
J gene: TRBJ1-1
clone size: few
D gene: TRBD1
V gene: TRBV28

CDR3 protein: CASSISPQVGYGYTF
CDR3 DNA: TGTGCCAGTAGTATAAGTCCCCAGGTGGGCTATGGCTACACCTTC
J gene: TRBJ1-2
clone size: once
D gene: .
V gene: TRBV19

CDR3 protein: CASSELEGRREQYF
CDR3 DNA: TGCGCCAGCAGTGAGTTGGAGGGAAGACGCGAGCAGTACTTC
J gene: TRBJ2-7
clone size: .
D gene: .
V gene: TRBV10-1

CDR3 protein: CASSPRRQGSTDTQYF
CDR3 DNA: TGTGCCAGCTCACCGAGGCGACAGGGTAGCACAGATACGCAGTATTTT
J gene: TRBJ2-3
clone size: .
D gene: TRBD1
V gene: TRBV18

CDR3 protein: CASRITGGEKLFF
CDR3 DNA: TGTGCCAGTAGGATAACAGGGGGTGAAAAACTGTTTTTT
J gene: TRBJ1-4
clone size: .
D gene: TRBD1
V gene: TRBV19

CDR3 protein: CASWVFGAQQPQHF
CDR3 DNA: TGTGCCAGTTGGGTATTTGGGGCGCAACAGCCCCAGCATTTT
J gene: TRBJ1-5
clone size: .
D gene: .
V gene: TRBV6-5

CDR3 protein: CASSPGDGNQPQHF
CDR3 DNA: TGTGCCAGCAGCCCGGGGGATGGCAATCAGCCCCAGCATTTT
J gene: TRBJ1-5
clone size: .
D gene: .
V gene: TRBV11-2

CDR3 protein: CASRRRTGDSETQYF
CDR3 DNA: TGTGCCAGCAGGCGCCGGACAGGGGATTCGGAGACCCAGTACTTC
J gene: TRBJ2-5
clone size: .
D gene: TRBD1
V gene: TRBV28

CDR3 protein: CASSQRLAGGNEQYF
CDR3 DNA: TGTGCCAGCAGCCAGAGACTAGCGGGAGGGAACGAGCAGTACTTC
J gene: TRBJ2-7
clone size: .
D gene: TRBD2
V gene: TRBV7-2

CDR3 protein: CATRGLAGGTDTQYF
CDR3 DNA: TGTGCCACCCGAGGCCTAGCGGGGGGGACAGATACGCAGTATTTT
J gene: TRBJ2-3
clone size: .
D gene: TRBD2
V gene: TRBV3-1/TRBV3-2

CDR3 protein: CASSLSGNSYNEQFF
CDR3 DNA: TGTGCCAGCAGCCTCAGCGGAAACTCCTACAATGAGCAGTTCTTC
J gene: TRBJ2-1
clone size: few
D gene: .
V gene: TRBV5-4

CDR3 protein: CASKRQHTDTQYF
CDR3 DNA: TGTGCCAGCAAGAGACAGCACACAGATACGCAGTATTTT
J gene: TRBJ2-3
clone size: .
D gene: .
V gene: TRBV6-5

CDR3 protein: CASSSPTGVTAKLFF
CDR3 DNA: TGTGCCAGCAGCTCCCCGACAGGGGTTACTGCGAAACTGTTTTTT
J gene: TRBJ1-4
clone size: .
D gene: TRBD1
V gene: TRBV7-9

CDR3 protein: CASSLASVSGTYEQYF
CDR3 DNA: TGTGCCAGCAGCTTAGCGTCGGTCTCAGGTACCTACGAGCAGTACTTC
J gene: TRBJ2-7
clone size: .
D gene: .
V gene: TRBV7-6

CDR3 protein: CASTESGANVLTF
CDR3 DNA: TGTGCCAGCACCGAGTCTGGGGCCAACGTCCTGACTTTC
J gene: TRBJ2-6
clone size: .
D gene: .
V gene: TRBV12-3/TRBV12-4

CDR3 protein: CASSPAGTVYGYTF
CDR3 DNA: TGTGCCAGCAGTCCCGCAGGGACAGTCTATGGCTACACCTTC
J gene: TRBJ1-2
clone size: .
D gene: TRBD1
V gene: TRBV27

CDR3 protein: CASSLDREALHF
CDR3 DNA: TGCGCCAGCAGCCTGGACAGGGAAGCCCTCCACTTT
J gene: TRBJ1-6
clone size: .
D gene: TRBD1
V gene: TRBV5-1

CDR3 protein: CSVEGQGVYEQYF
CDR3 DNA: TGCAGCGTTGAAGGACAGGGTGTATACGAGCAGTACTTC
J gene: TRBJ2-7
clone size: .
D gene: TRBD1
V gene: TRBV29-1

CDR3 protein: CASSSGARNSPLHF
CDR3 DNA: TGCGCCAGCAGCTCAGGGGCGCGCAATTCACCCCTCCACTTT
J gene: TRBJ1-6
clone size: .
D gene: .
V gene: TRBV5-1

CDR3 protein: CASRGDRENTGELFF
CDR3 DNA: TGTGCCAGCAGGGGGGACAGGGAGAACACCGGGGAGCTGTTTTTT
J gene: TRBJ2-2
clone size: .
D gene: TRBD1
V gene: TRBV25-1

CDR3 protein: CASSAQQGTGNTIYF
CDR3 DNA: TGTGCCAGCAGCGCCCAACAGGGGACGGGAAACACCATATATTTT
J gene: TRBJ1-3
clone size: .
D gene: TRBD1
V gene: TRBV11-2

CDR3 protein: CASSYDGGRGPDEQFF
CDR3 DNA: TGTGCCAGCAGTTACGACGGCGGGAGAGGGCCGGATGAGCAGTTCTTC
J gene: TRBJ2-1
clone size: .
D gene: TRBD2
V gene: TRBV6-5

CDR3 protein: CASSLDRRDTGELFF
CDR3 DNA: TGTGCCAGCAGCTTGGACAGAAGGGACACCGGGGAGCTGTTTTTT
J gene: TRBJ2-2
clone size: .
D gene: .
V gene: TRBV7-2

CDR3 protein: CASKQGIYEKLFF
CDR3 DNA: TGTGCCAGCAAACAGGGGATTTATGAAAAACTGTTTTTT
J gene: TRBJ1-4
clone size: .
D gene: TRBD1
V gene: TRBV2

CDR3 protein: CASSFTFRTRSDTQYF
CDR3 DNA: TGTGCCAGCAGCTTTACTTTCCGGACTAGGTCAGATACGCAGTATTTT
J gene: TRBJ2-3
clone size: .
D gene: TRBD2
V gene: TRBV11-2

CDR3 protein: CASTYFGGNTEAFF
CDR3 DNA: TGTGCGAGTACCTACTTTGGCGGGAACACTGAAGCTTTCTTT
J gene: TRBJ1-1
clone size: .
D gene: .
V gene: TRBV19

CDR3 protein: CASSLALRAGTNYGYTF
CDR3 DNA: TGCGCCAGCAGCTTGGCCCTCCGTGCAGGGACAAACTATGGCTACACCTTC
J gene: TRBJ1-2
clone size: .
D gene: .
V gene: TRBV5-1

CDR3 protein: CASSSGMVSGNTIYF
CDR3 DNA: TGTGCCAGCAGCTCAGGCATGGTCTCTGGAAACACCATATATTTT
J gene: TRBJ1-3
clone size: .
D gene: .
V gene: TRBV11-2

CDR3 protein: CSGTGDYEQYF
CDR3 DNA: TGCAGCGGGACAGGGGACTACGAGCAGTACTTC
J gene: TRBJ2-7
clone size: .
D gene: TRBD1
V gene: TRBV29-1

CDR3 protein: CASSDSSGSSNEQFF
CDR3 DNA: TGTGCCAGCAGCGACTCTAGCGGGAGTAGTAATGAGCAGTTCTTC
J gene: TRBJ2-1
clone size: .
D gene: TRBD2
V gene: TRBV7-7

CDR3 protein: CASARQFFNEKLFF
CDR3 DNA: TGTGCCAGCGCCCGACAGTTCTTTAATGAAAAACTGTTTTTT
J gene: TRBJ1-4
clone size: .
D gene: .
V gene: TRBV27

CDR3 protein: CASTITTGSEAFF
CDR3 DNA: TGTGCCAGTACTATAACGACAGGGTCTGAAGCTTTCTTT
J gene: TRBJ1-1
clone size: .
D gene: TRBD1
V gene: TRBV19

CDR3 protein: CASSEVGGTDYNSPLHF
CDR3 DNA: TGTGCCAGCAGTGAAGTGGGGGGAACCGACTATAATTCACCCCTCCACTTT
J gene: TRBJ1-6
clone size: .
D gene: .
V gene: TRBV25-1

CDR3 protein: CASSPGQLDGYTF
CDR3 DNA: TGCGCCAGCAGCCCGGGACAGTTGGATGGCTACACCTTC
J gene: TRBJ1-2
clone size: once
D gene: TRBD1
V gene: TRBV5-1

CDR3 protein: CSVRNTYRTRTDTQYF
CDR3 DNA: TGCAGCGTCCGCAACACGTATCGGACTAGGACAGATACGCAGTATTTT
J gene: TRBJ2-3
clone size: .
D gene: TRBD2
V gene: TRBV29-1

CDR3 protein: CASSPSTGFNSPLHF
CDR3 DNA: TGTGCTAGCAGCCCCTCGACAGGGTTCAATTCACCCCTCCACTTT
J gene: TRBJ1-6
clone size: .
D gene: TRBD1
V gene: TRBV7-7

CDR3 protein: CASTPRTSSTDTQYF
CDR3 DNA: TGTGCCAGCACCCCAAGGACTAGCTCCACAGATACGCAGTATTTT
J gene: TRBJ2-3
clone size: .
D gene: TRBD2
V gene: TRBV6-5

CDR3 protein: CASSEAPHRGRAEKLFF
CDR3 DNA: TGTGCCAGCAGTGAAGCGCCGCACAGGGGTAGAGCTGAAAAACTGTTTTTT
J gene: TRBJ1-4
clone size: .
D gene: TRBD1
V gene: TRBV6-1